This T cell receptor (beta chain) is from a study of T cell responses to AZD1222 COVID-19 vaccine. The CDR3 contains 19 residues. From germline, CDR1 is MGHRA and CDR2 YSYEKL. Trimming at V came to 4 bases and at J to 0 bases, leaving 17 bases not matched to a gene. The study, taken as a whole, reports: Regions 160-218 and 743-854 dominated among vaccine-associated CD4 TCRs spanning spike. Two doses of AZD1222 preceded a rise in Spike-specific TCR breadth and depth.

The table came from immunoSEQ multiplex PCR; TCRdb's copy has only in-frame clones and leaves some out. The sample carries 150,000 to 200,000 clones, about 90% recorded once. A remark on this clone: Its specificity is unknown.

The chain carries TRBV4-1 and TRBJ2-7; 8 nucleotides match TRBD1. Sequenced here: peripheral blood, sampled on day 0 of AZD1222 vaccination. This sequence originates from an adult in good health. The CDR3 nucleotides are TGCGCCAGCAGCCCCCGAGGAAGCAGGGGGCCCCTGAGCTCCTACGAGCAGTACTTC. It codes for CASSPRGSRGPLSSYEQYF.